A single sample gave rise to the 17 T cell receptor beta chains below, sequenced in a study of cytomegalovirus exposure and HLA in healthy donors. A multiplex PCR was run with 60 Vbeta primers and 13 Jbeta primers. The data were produced by immunoSEQ multiplex PCR, yet TCRdb's version contains in-frame clones alone and is incomplete. This repertoire includes under 200,000 clones. Sequenced: PBMCs. These receptors came from a man aged 25-45 years in good health and CMV-seronegative.

CDR3 DNA sequence: TGTGCCAGCAGCGTAGAAATTAACTCTGGGGCCAACGTCCTGACTTTC. It is translated as CASSVEINSGANVLTF. This chain links TRBV9 with TRBJ2-6; D is unclear. V was shortened by 0 bases and J by 0 bases, with 7 bases between the two germline ends. In germline, CDR1 is SGDLS, CDR2 YYNGEE. This CDR3 is built from 16 residues. The variable domain in full, completed from reference TRBV9 and TRBJ2-6, reads DSGVTQTPKHLITATGQRVTLRCSPRSGDLSVYWYQQSLDQGLQFLIQYYNGEERAKGNILERFSAQQFPDLHSELNLSSLELGDSALYFCASSVEINSGANVLTFGAGSRLTVL.

This chain uses TRBV28 with TRBJ1-2; 12 bases are shared with TRBD1. CDR1 is MDHEN and CDR2 is SYDVKM in the germline V gene. J was trimmed by 8 bases and V by 2 bases; bases with no gene match: 6. CDR3 length: 15 amino acids. As DNA, the CDR3 is TGTGCCAGCAGTTTAGGCGGGACAGGGGGCGACGGCTACACCTTC. Residues: CASSLGGTGGDGYTF.

The chain carries TRBV18 and TRBJ1-2, with 9 bases aligning to TRBD1. This CDR3 contains 13 residues. The germline V gene has CDR1 KGHSH and CDR2 LQKENI. V shed 6 bases and J 8 bases; nucleotides not matched to a gene: 7. CDR3 loop: CASSPGTGFGYTF. CDR3 in DNA: TGTGCCAGCTCCCCGGGGACAGGGTTCGGCTACACCTTC.

The J gene is TRBJ1-5, the V gene TRBV4-2; tentatively, D is TRBD1 (6 bases). In germline, CDR1 is LGHNA, CDR2 YNFKEQ. This CDR3 is 16 amino acids long. V gave up 0 bases and J gave up 5 bases, with 14 bases separating them. CDR3 sequence (DNA): TGTGCCAGCAGCCAAGATAAGGGCAGGGGTGATCAGCCCCAGCATTTT. As protein: CASSQDKGRGDQPQHF.

The chain recombines TRBV19 with TRBJ1-5; D gene unclear. The germline gives CDR1 LNHDA, CDR2 SQIVND (reference sequence). The germline V and J ends were trimmed by 7 bases and 0 bases, with 7 bases remaining between them. This CDR3 region has 13 residues. CDR3 DNA: TGTGCCAGTACAAGACATAGCAATCAGCCCCAGCATTTT. It is translated as CASTRHSNQPQHF.

V gene TRBV7-8 combines with J gene TRBJ2-1; weak D call: TRBD1 (5 bases). Germline V CDR1 and CDR2: SGHVS, FQNEAQ. This CDR3 spans 20 amino acids. Trimming took off 1 base at V and 0 bases at J, with 22 bases between the two ends. The CDR3 here is CASSLEVGHTLIDSYNEQFF. The CDR3 coding sequence is TGTGCCAGCAGCTTAGAGGTGGGGCACACCCTAATTGACTCCTACAATGAGCAGTTCTTC.

J is TRBJ2-4 and V is TRBV7-9, with TRBD1 identical over 7 bases. The CDR3 totals 15 residues. Trimming at V came to 5 bases and at J to 4 bases, leaving 8 bases not matched to a gene. The germline V gene encodes CDR1 SEHNR and CDR2 FQNEAQ (reference sequence). The CDR3 loop reads CASSRTGQRKNIQYF. The CDR3 DNA sequence: TGTGCCAGCAGCCGGACGGGACAGAGGAAAAACATTCAGTACTTC.

This rearrangement joins TRBV6-6 to TRBJ1-2; D is possibly TRBD1 (5 bases). Germline V lookup: CDR1 MNHNY, CDR2 SVGAGI (reference sequence). Trimming cost V 0 bases and J 5 bases, with 10 bases left between them. This CDR3 region has 14 residues. Here the CDR3 DNA reads TGTGCCAGCAGTTACTCAGGGGAGGCTTATGGCTACACCTTC. It specifies CASSYSGEAYGYTF.

The chain has TRBV7-9 and TRBJ2-7; weak D call: TRBD2 (6 bases). CDR3 length: 18 amino acids. Per the germline V gene, CDR1 is SEHNR and CDR2 is FQNEAQ (reference sequence). V gave up 5 bases and J gave up 0 bases, with 23 bases separating them. CDR3 sequence: CASSHRRGTTYFSYEQYF. The CDR3 DNA follows: TGTGCCAGCAGCCACCGTCGCGGGACGACCTACTTCTCCTACGAGCAGTACTTC.

Concerning this clone: Additional DNA sequences in this sample encode the identical CDR3. V gene TRBV30 combines with J gene TRBJ1-4, with TRBD1 identical over 7 bases. The CDR3 loop spans 13 amino acids. Trimming removed 1 base from V and 7 bases from J; junction bases left unmatched: 3. Germline assignment: CDR1 GTSNPN and CDR2 SVGIG (reference sequence). The CDR3 loop reads CAWSGQGGEKLFF. The CDR3 DNA follows: TGTGCCTGGAGTGGACAGGGAGGTGAAAAACTGTTTTTT.

The genes are TRBV5-1 and TRBJ1-1; 7 nucleotides line up with TRBD1. The CDR3 length is 15 residues. Unmatched junction bases numbered 7, after V lost 4 bases and J lost 1 base. Germline V lookup: CDR1 SGHRS, CDR2 YFSETQ. The CDR3: CASSRTGQTNTEAFF. The CDR3 bases are TGCGCCAGCAGCAGAACGGGACAGACGAACACTGAAGCTTTCTTT.

The V gene is TRBV7-2, the J gene TRBJ1-5; 8 nucleotides align to TRBD1. Trimming took 3 bases from V and 6 from J; bases not matched to a gene: 4. The CDR3 is 14 residues long. Germline values: CDR1 SGHTA, CDR2 FQGNSA. CDR3 nucleotide sequence: TGTGCCAGCAGCTTGGACGACAGGGGTCAGCCCCAGCATTTT. Amino acid sequence: CASSLDDRGQPQHF.

V gene TRBV7-2 combines with J gene TRBJ1-4; D unresolved. V dropped 4 bases and J dropped 7 bases, with 16 bases sitting between them. Per germline, CDR1 SGHTA and CDR2 FQGNSA. CDR3 length: 15 residues. The CDR3 loop reads CASSWTQTEGEKLFF. The CDR3 nucleotides read TGTGCCAGCAGCTGGACTCAGACGGAGGGTGAAAAACTGTTTTTT. Full variable domain (remainder filled in from reference TRBV7-2 and TRBJ1-4): GAGVSQSPSNKVTEKGKDVELRCDPISGHTALYWYRQSLGQGLEFLIYFQGNSAPDKSGLPSDRFSAERTGGSVSTLTIQRTQQEDSAVYLCASSWTQTEGEKLFFGSGTQLSVL.

The chain employs TRBV29-1 and TRBJ2-5, with 9 bases that match TRBD2. The CDR3 runs to 13 residues. Losses at the gene ends were 6 bases for V and 5 bases for J; bases not matched to a gene: 7. Per the germline V gene, CDR1 is SQVTM and CDR2 is ANQGSEA. The chain's CDR3 is CSVTSGGRETQYF. The CDR3 bases are TGCAGCGTGACTAGCGGAGGGCGGGAGACCCAGTACTTC.

This chain joins TRBV28 and TRBJ2-1; TRBD1 aligns across 7 bases. Trimming cost V 5 bases and J 0 bases; bases outside gene matches: 4. There are 15 residues in the CDR3. Germline CDR1 reads MDHEN; CDR2 reads SYDVKM. CDR3 sequence (DNA): TGTGCCAGCAGTACGACAGGGCTCTCCTACAATGAGCAGTTCTTC. Encoded protein: CASSTTGLSYNEQFF. Full variable domain (rest looked up from reference TRBV28 and TRBJ2-1): DVKVTQSSRYLVKRTGEKVFLECVQDMDHENMFWYRQDPGLGLRLIYFSYDVKMKEKGDIPEGYSVSREKKERFSLILESASTNQTSMYLCASSTTGLSYNEQFFGPGTRLTVL.

The chain joins TRBV28 to TRBJ1-1; 7 bases map to TRBD1. The CDR3 consists of 15 residues. V was pared by 4 bases and J by 1 base, with 6 bases of the junction left unmatched. CDR1 is MDHEN and CDR2 is SYDVKM in the germline V gene. CDR3 region: CASSSGQRENTEAFF. The CDR3 DNA follows: TGTGCCAGCAGTTCGGGACAGAGAGAGAACACTGAAGCTTTCTTT.

CDR3 coding DNA: TGTGCCAGCAGCTTCAGACAGGGAAACTTTGACGAGCAGTACTTC. Amino acids: CASSFRQGNFDEQYF. The chain recombines TRBV11-2 with TRBJ2-7; 7 nucleotides line up with TRBD1. With 3 bases clipped from V and 5 bases from J, the junction kept 10 bases outside the gene matches. The CDR3 consists of 15 residues. Germline values: CDR1 SGHAT, CDR2 FQNNGV.